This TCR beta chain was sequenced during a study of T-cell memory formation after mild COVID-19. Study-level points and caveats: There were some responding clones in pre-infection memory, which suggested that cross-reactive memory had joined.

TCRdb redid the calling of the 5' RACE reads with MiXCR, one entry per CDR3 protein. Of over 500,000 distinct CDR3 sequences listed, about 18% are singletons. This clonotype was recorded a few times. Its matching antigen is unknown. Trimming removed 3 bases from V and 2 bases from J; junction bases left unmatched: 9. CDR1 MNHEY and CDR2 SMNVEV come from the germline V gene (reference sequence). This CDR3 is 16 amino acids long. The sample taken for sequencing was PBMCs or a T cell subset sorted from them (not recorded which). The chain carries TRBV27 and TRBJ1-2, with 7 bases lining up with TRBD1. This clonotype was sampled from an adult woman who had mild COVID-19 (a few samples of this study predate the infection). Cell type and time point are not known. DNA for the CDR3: TGTGCCAGCAGTTTGTCTTTGGGACAGCCCAACTATGGCTACACCTTC. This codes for CASSLSLGQPNYGYTF.